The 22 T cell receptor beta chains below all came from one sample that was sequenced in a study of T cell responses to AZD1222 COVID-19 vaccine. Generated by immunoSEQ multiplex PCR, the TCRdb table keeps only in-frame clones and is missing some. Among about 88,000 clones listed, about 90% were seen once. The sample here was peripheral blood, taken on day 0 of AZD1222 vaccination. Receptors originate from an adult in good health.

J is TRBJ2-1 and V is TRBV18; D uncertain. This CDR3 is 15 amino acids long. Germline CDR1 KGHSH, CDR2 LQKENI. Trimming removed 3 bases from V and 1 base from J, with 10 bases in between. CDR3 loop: CASSPGVGSYNEQFF. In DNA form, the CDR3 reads TGTGCCAGCTCACCTGGGGTCGGGTCCTACAATGAGCAGTTCTTC.

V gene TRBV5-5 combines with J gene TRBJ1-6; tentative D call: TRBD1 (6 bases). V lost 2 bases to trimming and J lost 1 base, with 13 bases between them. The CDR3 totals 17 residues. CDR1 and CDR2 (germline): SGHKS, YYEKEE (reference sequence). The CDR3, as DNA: TGTGCCAGCAGCTTTTTACTCAGGGGATCCTATAATTCACCCCTCCACTTT. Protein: CASSFLLRGSYNSPLHF.

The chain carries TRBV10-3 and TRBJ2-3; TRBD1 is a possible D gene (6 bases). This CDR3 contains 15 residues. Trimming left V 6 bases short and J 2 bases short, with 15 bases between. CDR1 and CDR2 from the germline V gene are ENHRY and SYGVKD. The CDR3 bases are TGTGCCATCAGCAAACAGGGATCACTCACAGATACGCAGTATTTT. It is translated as CAISKQGSLTDTQYF.

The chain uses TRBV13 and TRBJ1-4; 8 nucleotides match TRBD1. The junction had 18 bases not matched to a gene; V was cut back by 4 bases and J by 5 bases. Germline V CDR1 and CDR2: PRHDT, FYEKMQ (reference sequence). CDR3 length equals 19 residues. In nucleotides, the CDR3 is TGTGCCAGCAGCTCCGAAGCCAGGGGGCGGACCGGTCGAAATGAAAAACTGTTTTTT. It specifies CASSSEARGRTGRNEKLFF.

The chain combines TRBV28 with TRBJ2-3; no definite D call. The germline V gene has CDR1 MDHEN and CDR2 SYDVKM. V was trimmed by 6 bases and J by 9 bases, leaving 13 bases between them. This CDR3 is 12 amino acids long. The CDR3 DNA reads TGTGCCAGCAGCCGGACCCTCTCCACGCAGTATTTT. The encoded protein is CASSRTLSTQYF.

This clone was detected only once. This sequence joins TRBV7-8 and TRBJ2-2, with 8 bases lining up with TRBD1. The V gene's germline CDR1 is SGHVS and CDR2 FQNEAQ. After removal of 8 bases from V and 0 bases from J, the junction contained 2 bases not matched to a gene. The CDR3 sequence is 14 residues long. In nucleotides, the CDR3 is TGTGCCAGCCACAGGGGGTCGAACACCGGGGAGCTGTTTTTT. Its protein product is CASHRGSNTGELFF.

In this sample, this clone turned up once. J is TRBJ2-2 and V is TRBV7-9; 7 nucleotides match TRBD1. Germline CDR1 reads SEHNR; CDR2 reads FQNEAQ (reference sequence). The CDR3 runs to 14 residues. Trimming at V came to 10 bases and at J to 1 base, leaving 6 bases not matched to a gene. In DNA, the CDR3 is TGTGCCATCACGGGACAGATGAACACCGGGGAGCTGTTTTTT. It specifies CAITGQMNTGELFF.

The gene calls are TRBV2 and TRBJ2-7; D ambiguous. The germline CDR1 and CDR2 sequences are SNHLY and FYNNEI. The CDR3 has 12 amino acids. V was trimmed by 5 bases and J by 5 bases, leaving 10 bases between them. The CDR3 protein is CASSYSGDEQYF. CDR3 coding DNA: TGTGCCAGCAGTTACAGTGGGGACGAGCAGTACTTC. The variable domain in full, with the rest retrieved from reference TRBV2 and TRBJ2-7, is EPEVTQTPSHQVTQMGQEVILRCVPISNHLYFYWYRQILGQKVEFLVSFYNNEISEKSEIFDDQFSVERPDGSNFTLKIRSTKLEDSAMYFCASSYSGDEQYFGPGTRLTVT.

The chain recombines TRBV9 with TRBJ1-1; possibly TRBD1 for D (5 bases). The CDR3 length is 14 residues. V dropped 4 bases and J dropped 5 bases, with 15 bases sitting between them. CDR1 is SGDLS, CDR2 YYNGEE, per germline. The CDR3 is CASSQGAGGTEAFF. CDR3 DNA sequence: TGTGCCAGCAGCCAAGGGGCAGGTGGGACTGAAGCTTTCTTT.

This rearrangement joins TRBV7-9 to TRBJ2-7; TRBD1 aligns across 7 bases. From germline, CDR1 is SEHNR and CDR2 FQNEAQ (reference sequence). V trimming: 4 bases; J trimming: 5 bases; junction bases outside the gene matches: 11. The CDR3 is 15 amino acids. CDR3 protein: CASSSTRTGSNEQYF. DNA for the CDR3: TGTGCCAGCAGCTCCACACGGACAGGTTCGAACGAGCAGTACTTC.

As DNA, the CDR3 is TGTGCCAGCAGTCCGGGGCCAGGGAATGAAAAACTGTTTTTT. This codes for CASSPGPGNEKLFF. The rearrangement joins TRBV6-5 to TRBJ1-4; weak D call: TRBD1 (5 bases). The CDR3 contains 14 residues. Trimming cost V 5 bases and J 5 bases, with 12 bases left between them. Germline CDR1 MNHEY, CDR2 SVGAGI.

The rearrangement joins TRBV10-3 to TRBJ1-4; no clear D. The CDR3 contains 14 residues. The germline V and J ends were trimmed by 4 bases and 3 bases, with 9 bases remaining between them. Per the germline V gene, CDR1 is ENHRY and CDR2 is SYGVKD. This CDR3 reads CAISAAASNEKLFF. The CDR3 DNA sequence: TGTGCCATCAGTGCGGCAGCTTCTAATGAAAAACTGTTTTTT.

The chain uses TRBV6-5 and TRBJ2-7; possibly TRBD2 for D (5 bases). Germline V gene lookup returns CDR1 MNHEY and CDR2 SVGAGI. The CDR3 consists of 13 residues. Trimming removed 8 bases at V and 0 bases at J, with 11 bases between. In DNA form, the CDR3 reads TGTGCCAGCCAGAGCGGAACCTCCTACGAGCAGTACTTC. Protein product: CASQSGTSYEQYF.

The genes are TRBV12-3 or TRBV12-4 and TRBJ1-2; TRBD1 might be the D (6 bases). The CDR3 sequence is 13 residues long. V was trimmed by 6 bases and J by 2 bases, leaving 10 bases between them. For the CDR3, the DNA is TGTGCCAGCAGCAAGGGACAAAACTATGGCTACACCTTC. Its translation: CASSKGQNYGYTF.

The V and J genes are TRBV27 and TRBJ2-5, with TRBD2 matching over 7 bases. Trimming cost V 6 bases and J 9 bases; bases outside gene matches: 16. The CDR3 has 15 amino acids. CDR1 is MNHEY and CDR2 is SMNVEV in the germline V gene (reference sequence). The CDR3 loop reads CASRPRAGSEGSQYF. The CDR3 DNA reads TGTGCCAGCAGGCCCCGAGCGGGGAGCGAGGGATCCCAGTACTTC.

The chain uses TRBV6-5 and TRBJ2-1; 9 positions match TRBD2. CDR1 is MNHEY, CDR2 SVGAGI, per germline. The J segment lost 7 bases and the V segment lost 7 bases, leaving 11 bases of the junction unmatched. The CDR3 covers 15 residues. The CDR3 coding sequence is TGTGCCAGCACGAAGGCGGGAGGGCCGATGAATGAGCAGTTCTTC. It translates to CASTKAGGPMNEQFF.

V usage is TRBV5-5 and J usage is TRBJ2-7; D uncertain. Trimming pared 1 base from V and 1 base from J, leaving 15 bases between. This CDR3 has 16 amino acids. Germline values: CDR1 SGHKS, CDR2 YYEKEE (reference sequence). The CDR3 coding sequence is TGTGCCAGCAGCTTGTGGAGACCCTCAGCTTCCTACGAGCAGTACTTC. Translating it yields CASSLWRPSASYEQYF.

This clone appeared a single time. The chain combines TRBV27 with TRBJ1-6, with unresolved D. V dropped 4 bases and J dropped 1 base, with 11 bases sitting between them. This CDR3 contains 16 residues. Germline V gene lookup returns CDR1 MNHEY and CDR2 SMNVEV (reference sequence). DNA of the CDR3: TGTGCCAGCAGTTCAAACTCGGGTTCCTATAATTCACCCCTCCACTTT. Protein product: CASSSNSGSYNSPLHF.

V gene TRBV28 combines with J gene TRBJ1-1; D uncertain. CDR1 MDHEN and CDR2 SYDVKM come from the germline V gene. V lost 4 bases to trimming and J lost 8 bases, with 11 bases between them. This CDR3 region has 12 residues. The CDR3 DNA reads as TGTGCCAGCAGTTCCTCGTACGGGGAAGCTTTCTTT. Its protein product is CASSSSYGEAFF. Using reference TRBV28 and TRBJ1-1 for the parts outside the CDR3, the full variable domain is DVKVTQSSRYLVKRTGEKVFLECVQDMDHENMFWYRQDPGLGLRLIYFSYDVKMKEKGDIPEGYSVSREKKERFSLILESASTNQTSMYLCASSSSYGEAFFGQGTRLTVV.

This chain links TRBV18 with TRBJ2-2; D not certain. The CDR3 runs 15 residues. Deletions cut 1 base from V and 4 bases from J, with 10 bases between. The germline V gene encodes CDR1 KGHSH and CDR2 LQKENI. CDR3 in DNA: TGTGCCAGCTCACCACAACTACTGAGCACCGGGGAGCTGTTTTTT. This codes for CASSPQLLSTGELFF.

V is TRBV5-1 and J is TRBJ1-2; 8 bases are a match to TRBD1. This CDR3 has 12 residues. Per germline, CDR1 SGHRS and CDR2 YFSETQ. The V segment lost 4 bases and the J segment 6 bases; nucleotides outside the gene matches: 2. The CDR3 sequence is CASSADRDGYTF. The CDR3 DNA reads TGCGCCAGCAGCGCGGACAGGGATGGCTACACCTTC.

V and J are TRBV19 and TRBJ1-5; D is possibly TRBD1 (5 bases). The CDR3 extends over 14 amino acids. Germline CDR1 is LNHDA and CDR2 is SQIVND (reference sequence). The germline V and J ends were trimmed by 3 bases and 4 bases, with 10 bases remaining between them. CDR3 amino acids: CASSMGQKNQPQHF. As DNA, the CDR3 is TGTGCCAGTAGTATGGGGCAGAAGAATCAGCCCCAGCATTTT.